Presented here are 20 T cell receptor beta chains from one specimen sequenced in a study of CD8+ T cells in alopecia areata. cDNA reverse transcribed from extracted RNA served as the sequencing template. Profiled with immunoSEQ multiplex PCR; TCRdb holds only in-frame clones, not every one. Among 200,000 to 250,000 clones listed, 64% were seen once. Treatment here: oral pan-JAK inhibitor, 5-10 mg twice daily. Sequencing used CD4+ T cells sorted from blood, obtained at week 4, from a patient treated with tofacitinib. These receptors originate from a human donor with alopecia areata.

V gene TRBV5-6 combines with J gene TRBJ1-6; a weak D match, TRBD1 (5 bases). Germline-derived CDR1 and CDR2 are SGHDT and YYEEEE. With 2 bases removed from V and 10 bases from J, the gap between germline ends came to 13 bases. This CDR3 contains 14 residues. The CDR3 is CASSLRGGKSPLHF. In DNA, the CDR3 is TGTGCCAGCAGCTTAAGGGGTGGGAAATCACCCCTCCACTTT.

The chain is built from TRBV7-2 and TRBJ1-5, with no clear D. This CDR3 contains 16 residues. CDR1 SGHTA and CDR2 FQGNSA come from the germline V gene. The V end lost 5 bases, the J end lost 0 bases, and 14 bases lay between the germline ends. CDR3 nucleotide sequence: TGTGCCAGCAGCCAGGAAGGGCCCTATAGCAATCAGCCCCAGCATTTT. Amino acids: CASSQEGPYSNQPQHF. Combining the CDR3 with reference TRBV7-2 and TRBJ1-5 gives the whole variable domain GAGVSQSPSNKVTEKGKDVELRCDPISGHTALYWYRQSLGQGLEFLIYFQGNSAPDKSGLPSDRFSAERTGGSVSTLTIQRTQQEDSAVYLCASSQEGPYSNQPQHFGDGTRLSIL.

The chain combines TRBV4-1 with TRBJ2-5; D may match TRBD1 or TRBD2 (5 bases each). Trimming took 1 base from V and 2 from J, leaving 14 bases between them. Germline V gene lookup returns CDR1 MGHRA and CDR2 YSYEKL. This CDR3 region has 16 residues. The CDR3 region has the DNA TGCGCCAGCAGCCAAGGGCACGGGACCGGGCAAGAGACCCAGTACTTC. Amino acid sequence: CASSQGHGTGQETQYF.

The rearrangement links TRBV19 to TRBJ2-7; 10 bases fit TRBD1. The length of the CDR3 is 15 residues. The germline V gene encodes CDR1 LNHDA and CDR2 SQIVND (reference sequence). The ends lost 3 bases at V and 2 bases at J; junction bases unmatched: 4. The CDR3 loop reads CASSMGTGVPYEQYF. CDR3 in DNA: TGTGCCAGTAGTATGGGGACAGGGGTCCCCTACGAGCAGTACTTC.

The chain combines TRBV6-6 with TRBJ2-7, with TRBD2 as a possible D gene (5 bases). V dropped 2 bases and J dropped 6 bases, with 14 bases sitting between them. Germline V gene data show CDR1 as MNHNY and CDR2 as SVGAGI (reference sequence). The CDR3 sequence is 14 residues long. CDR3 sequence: CASSYGPAGGEQYF. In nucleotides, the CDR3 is TGTGCCAGCAGTTACGGCCCAGCCGGAGGCGAGCAGTACTTC.

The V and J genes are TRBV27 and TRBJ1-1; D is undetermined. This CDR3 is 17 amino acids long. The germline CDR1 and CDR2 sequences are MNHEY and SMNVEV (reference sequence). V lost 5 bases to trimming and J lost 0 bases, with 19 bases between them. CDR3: CASSAGLVTSMNTEAFF. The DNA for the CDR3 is TGTGCCAGCAGTGCTGGTCTAGTAACGAGCATGAACACTGAAGCTTTCTTT.

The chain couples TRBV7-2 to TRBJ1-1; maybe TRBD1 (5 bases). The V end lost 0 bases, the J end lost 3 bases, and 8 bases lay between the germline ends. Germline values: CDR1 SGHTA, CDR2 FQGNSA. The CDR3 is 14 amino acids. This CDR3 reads CASSLAARDTEAFF. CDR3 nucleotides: TGTGCCAGCAGCTTAGCGGCCAGGGACACTGAAGCTTTCTTT.

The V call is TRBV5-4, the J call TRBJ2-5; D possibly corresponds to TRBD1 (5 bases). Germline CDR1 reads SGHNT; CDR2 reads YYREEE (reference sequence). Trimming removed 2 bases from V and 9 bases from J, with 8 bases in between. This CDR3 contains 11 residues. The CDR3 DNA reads TGTGCCAGCAGCTTAGGGGAATCCCAGTACTTC. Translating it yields CASSLGESQYF.

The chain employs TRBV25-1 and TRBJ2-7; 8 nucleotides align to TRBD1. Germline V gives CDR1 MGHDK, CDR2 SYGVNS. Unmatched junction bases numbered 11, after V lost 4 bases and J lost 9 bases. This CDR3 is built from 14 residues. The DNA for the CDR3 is TGTGCCAGCAGTGTCCCGGGACAGGTTTTTGGGCAGTACTTC. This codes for CASSVPGQVFGQYF.

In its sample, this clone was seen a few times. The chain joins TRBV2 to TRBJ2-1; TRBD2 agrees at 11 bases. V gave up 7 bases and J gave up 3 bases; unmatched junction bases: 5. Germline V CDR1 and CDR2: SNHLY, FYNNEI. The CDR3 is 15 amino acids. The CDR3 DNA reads TGTGCCAGCATCCCTCTAGCGGGGGGCTACAATGAGCAGTTCTTC. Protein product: CASIPLAGGYNEQFF.

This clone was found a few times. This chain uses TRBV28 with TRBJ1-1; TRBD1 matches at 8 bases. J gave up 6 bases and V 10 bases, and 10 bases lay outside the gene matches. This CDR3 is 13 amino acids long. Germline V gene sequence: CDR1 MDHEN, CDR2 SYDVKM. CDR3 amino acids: CATLAGQGSEAFF. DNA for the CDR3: TGTGCCACCCTAGCCGGACAGGGCTCTGAAGCTTTCTTT.

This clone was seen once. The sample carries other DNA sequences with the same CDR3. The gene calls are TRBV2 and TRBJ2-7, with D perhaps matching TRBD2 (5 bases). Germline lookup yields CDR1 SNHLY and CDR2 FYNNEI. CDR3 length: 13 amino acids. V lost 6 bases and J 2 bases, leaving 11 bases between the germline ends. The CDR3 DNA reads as TGTGCCAGCAGGAGAACGGGGACCTACGAGCAGTACTTC. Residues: CASRRTGTYEQYF.

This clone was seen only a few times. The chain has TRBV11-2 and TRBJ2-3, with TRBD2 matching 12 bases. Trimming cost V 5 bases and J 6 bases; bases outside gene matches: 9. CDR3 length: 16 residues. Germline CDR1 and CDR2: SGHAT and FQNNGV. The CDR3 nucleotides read TGTGCCAGCAGCCCCTGGACTAGCGGGGTGGGGGATACGCAGTATTTT. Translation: CASSPWTSGVGDTQYF.

For the CDR3, the DNA is TGTGCCACCAGCAGAGATCAAAGGGGGGAGCAGTTCTTC. Its translation is CATSRDQRGEQFF. This sequence joins TRBV15 and TRBJ2-1; TRBD1 might be the D (6 bases). This CDR3 is built from 13 residues. Trimming shortened V by 0 bases and J by 10 bases, and 10 bases separated the two germline ends. Germline assignment: CDR1 LNHNV and CDR2 YYDKDF (reference sequence).

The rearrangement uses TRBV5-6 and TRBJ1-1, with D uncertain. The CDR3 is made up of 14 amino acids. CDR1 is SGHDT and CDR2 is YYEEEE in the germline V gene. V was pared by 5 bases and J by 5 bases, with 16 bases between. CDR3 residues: CASRITLRDTEAFF. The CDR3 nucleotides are TGTGCCAGCAGGATTACCTTACGGGATACTGAAGCTTTCTTT.

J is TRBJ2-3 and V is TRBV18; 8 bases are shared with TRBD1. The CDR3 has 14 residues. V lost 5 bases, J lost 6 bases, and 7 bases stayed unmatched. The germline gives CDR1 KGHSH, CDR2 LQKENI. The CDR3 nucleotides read TGTGCCAGCTCATCAAGACAGGGGCTGGATACGCAGTATTTT. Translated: CASSSRQGLDTQYF.

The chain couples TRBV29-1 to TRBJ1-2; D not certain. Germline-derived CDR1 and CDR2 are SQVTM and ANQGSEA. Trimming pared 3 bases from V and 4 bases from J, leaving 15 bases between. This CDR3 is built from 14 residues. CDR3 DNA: TGCAGCGTTGATGGGGATTCAGGCTTCTATGGCTACACCTTC. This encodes CSVDGDSGFYGYTF.

Here the CDR3 reads CASSLGVFNQPQHF. The CDR3 region has the DNA TGTGCCAGCAGCTTGGGGGTCTTCAATCAGCCCCAGCATTTT. The rearrangement uses TRBV5-6 and TRBJ1-5; no reliable D call. The CDR3 is 14 amino acids. The V end was cut by 0 bases, the J end by 3 bases, with 7 bases between. The germline V gene encodes CDR1 SGHDT and CDR2 YYEEEE.

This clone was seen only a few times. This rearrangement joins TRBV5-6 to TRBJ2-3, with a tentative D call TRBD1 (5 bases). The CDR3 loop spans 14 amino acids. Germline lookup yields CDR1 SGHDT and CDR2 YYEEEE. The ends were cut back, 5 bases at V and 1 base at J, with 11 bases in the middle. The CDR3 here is CASRGVRGTDTQYF. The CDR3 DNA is TGTGCCAGCAGAGGGGTGCGCGGCACAGATACGCAGTATTTT.

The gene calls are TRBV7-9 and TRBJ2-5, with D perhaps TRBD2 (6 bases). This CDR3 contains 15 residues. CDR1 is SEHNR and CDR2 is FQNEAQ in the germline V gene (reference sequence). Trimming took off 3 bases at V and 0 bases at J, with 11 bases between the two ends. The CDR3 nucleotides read TGTGCCAGCAGCTTCATTTGGGGGGACCAAGAGACCCAGTACTTC. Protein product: CASSFIWGDQETQYF.